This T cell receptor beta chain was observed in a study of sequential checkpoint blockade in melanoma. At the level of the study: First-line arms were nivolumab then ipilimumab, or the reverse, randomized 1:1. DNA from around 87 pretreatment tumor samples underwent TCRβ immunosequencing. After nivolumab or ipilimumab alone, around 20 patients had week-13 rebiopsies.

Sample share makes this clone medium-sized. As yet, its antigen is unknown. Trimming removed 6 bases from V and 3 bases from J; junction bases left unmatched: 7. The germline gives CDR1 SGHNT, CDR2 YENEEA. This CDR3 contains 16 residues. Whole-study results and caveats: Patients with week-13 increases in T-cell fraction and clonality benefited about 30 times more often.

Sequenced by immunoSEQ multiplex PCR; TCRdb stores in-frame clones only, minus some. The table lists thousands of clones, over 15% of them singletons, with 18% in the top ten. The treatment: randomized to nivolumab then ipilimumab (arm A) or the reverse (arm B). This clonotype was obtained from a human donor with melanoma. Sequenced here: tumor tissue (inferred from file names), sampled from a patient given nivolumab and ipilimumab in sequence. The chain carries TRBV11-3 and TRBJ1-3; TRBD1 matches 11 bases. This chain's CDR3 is CASRIAGQGVGNTIYF. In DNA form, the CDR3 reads TGTGCCAGCAGAATAGCGGGACAGGGGGTTGGAAACACCATATATTTT.